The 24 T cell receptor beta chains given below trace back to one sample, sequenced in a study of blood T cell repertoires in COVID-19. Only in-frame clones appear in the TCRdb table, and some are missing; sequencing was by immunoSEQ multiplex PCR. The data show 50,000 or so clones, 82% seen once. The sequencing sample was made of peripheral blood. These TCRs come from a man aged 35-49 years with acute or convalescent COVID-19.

The CDR3 coding sequence is TGTGCCTGGAGTGTAGCGGCAGTGTATGGCTACACCTTC. It translates to CAWSVAAVYGYTF. The V call is TRBV30, the J call TRBJ1-2; D is unresolved. Deletions cut 0 bases from V and 5 bases from J, with 10 bases between. Germline-derived CDR1 and CDR2 are GTSNPN and SVGIG (reference sequence). The CDR3 extends over 13 amino acids.

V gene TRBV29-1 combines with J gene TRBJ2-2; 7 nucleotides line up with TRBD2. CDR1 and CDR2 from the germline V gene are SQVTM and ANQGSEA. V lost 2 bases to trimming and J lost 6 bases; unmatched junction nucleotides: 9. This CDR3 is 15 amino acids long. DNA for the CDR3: TGCAGCGTTGAAAAGGGGAGGGGTGTCGCCGGGGAGCTGTTTTTT. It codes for CSVEKGRGVAGELFF.

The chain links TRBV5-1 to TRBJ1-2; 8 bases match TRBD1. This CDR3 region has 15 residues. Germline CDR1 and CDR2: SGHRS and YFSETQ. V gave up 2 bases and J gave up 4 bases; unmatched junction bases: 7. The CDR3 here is CASSLPGQETYGYTF. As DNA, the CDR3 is TGCGCCAGCAGCTTACCGGGACAGGAGACCTATGGCTACACCTTC.

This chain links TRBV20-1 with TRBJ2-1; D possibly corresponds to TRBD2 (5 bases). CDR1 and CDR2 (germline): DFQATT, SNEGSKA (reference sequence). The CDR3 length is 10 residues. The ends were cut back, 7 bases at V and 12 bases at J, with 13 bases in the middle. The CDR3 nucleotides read TGCAGTGTCGGGAACAGAGGGCAGTTCTTC. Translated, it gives CSVGNRGQFF.

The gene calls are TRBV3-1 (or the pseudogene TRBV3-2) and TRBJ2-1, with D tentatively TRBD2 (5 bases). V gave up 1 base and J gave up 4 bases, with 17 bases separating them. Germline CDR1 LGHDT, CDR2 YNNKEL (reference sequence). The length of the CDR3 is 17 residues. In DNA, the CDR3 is TGTGCCAGCAGCCAAGTCCAGCTCAGGCGGGTTTACAATGAGCAGTTCTTC. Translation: CASSQVQLRRVYNEQFF.

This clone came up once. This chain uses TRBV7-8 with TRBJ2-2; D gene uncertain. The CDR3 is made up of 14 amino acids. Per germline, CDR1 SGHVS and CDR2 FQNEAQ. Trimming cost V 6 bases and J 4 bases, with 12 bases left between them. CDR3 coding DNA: TGTGCCAGCAGTCTAGACGGAACCACCGGGGAGCTGTTTTTT. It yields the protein CASSLDGTTGELFF.

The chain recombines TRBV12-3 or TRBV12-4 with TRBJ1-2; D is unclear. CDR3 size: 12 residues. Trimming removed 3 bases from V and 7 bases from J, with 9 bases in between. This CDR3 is CASSLGEGGYTF. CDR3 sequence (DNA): TGTGCCAGCAGTTTGGGAGAGGGTGGCTACACCTTC.

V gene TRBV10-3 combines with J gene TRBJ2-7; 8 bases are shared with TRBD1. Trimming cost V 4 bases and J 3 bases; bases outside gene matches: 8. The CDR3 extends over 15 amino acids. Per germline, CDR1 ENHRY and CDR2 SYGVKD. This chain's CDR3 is CAISGGQGAGYEQYF. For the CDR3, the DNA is TGTGCCATCAGTGGGGGGCAGGGGGCTGGCTACGAGCAGTACTTC.

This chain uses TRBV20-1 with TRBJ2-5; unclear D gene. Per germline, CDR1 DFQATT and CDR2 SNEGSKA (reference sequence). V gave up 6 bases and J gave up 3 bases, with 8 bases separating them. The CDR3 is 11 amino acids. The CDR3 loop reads CSAPTEETQYF. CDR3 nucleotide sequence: TGCAGTGCCCCCACAGAAGAGACCCAGTACTTC.

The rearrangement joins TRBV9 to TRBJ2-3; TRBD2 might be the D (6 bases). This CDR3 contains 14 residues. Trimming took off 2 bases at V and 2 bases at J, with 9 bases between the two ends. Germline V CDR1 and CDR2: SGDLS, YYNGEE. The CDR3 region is CASSVGRFTDTQYF. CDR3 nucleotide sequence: TGTGCCAGCAGCGTGGGGAGGTTCACAGATACGCAGTATTTT.

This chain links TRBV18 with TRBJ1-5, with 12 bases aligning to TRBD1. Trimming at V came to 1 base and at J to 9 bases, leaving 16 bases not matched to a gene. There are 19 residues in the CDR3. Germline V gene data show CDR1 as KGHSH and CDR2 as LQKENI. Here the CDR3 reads CASSPQPGTGGLRAAPQHF. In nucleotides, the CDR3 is TGTGCCAGCTCACCACAACCCGGGACAGGGGGCTTAAGGGCTGCGCCCCAGCATTTT. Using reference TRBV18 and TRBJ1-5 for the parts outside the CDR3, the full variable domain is NAGVMQNPRHLVRRRGQEARLRCSPMKGHSHVYWYRQLPEEGLKFMVYLQKENIIDESGMPKERFSAEFPKEGPSILRIQQVVRGDSAAYFCASSPQPGTGGLRAAPQHFGDGTRLSIL.

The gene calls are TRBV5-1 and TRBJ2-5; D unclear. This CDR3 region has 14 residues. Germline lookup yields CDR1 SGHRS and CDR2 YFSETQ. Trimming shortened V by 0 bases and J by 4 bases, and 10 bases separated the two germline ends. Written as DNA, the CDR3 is TGCGCCAGCAGCTTGGCCCTAGGAGCAGAGACCCAGTACTTC. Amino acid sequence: CASSLALGAETQYF.

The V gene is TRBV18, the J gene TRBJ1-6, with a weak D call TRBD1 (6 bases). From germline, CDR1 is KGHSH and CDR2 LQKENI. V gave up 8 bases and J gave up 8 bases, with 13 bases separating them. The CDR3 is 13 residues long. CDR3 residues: CASRGALDSPLHF. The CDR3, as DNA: TGTGCCAGCCGGGGGGCGCTGGATTCACCCCTCCACTTT.

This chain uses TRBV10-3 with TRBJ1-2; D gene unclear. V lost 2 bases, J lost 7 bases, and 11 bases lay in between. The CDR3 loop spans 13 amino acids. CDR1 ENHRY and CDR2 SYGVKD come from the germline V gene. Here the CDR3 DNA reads TGTGCCATCAGTGAGACACTAGGACCTGGCTACACCTTC. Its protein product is CAISETLGPGYTF.

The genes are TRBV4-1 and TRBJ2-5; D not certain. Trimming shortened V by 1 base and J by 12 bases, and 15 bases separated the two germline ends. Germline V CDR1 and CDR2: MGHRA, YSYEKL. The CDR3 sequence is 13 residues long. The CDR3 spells CASSQVSGEQKYF. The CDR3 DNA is TGCGCCAGCAGCCAAGTTTCCGGTGAACAGAAGTACTTC.

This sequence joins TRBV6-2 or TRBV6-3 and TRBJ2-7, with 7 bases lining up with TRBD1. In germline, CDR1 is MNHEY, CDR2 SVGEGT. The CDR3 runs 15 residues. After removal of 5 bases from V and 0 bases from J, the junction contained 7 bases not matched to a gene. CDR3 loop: CASSRQGGGSYEQYF. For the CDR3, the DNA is TGTGCCAGCAGTCGTCAAGGGGGCGGCTCCTACGAGCAGTACTTC.

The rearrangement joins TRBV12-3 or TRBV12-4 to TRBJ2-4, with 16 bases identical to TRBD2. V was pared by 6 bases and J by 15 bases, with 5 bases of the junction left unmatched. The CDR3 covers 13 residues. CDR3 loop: CASRGLAGGRLYF. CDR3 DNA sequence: TGTGCCAGCAGGGGACTAGCGGGGGGGAGGTTGTACTTC.

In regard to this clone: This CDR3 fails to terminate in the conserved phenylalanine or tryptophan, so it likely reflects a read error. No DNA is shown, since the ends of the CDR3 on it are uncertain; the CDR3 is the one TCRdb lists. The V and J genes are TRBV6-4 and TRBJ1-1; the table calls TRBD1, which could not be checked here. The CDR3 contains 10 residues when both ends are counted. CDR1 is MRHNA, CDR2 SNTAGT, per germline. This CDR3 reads CASSGDRDFG.

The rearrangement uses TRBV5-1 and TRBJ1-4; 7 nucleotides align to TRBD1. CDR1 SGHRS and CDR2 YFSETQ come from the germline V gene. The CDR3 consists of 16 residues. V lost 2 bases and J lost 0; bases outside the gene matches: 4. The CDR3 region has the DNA TGCGCCAGCAGCTTCGGACAGGCGGCAACTAATGAAAAACTGTTTTTT. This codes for CASSFGQAATNEKLFF.

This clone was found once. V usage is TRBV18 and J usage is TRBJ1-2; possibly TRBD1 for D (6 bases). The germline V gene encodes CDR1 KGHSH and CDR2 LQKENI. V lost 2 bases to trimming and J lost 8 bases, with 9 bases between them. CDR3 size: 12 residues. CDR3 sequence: CASSPGGQGYTF. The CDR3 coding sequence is TGTGCCAGCTCACCAGGTGGACAGGGCTACACCTTC.

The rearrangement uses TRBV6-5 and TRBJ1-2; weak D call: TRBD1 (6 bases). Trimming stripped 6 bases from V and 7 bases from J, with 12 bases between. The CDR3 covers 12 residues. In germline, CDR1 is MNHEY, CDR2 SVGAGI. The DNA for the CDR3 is TGTGCCAGCAGACCTACAGGGAGTGGCTACACCTTC. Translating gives CASRPTGSGYTF.

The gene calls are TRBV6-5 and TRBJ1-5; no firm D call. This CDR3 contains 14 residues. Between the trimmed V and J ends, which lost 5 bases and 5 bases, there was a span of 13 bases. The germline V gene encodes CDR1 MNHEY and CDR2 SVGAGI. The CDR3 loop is CASSQAGDDQPQHF. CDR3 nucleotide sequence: TGTGCCAGCAGTCAGGCGGGAGACGATCAGCCCCAGCATTTT.

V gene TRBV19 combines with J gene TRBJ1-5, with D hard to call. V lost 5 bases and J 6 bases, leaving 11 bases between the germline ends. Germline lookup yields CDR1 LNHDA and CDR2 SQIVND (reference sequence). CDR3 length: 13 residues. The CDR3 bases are TGTGCCAGTAGTGCAAGGCGGAGTCAGCCCCAGCATTTT. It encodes CASSARRSQPQHF.

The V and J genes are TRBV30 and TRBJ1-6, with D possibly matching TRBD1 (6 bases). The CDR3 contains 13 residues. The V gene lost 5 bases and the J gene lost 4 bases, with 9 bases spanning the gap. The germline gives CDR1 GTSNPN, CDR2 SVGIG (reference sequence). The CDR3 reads CAWGGQYNSPLHF. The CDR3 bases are TGTGCCTGGGGAGGACAGTATAATTCACCCCTCCACTTT. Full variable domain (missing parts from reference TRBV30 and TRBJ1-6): SQTIHQWPATLVQPVGSPLSLECTVEGTSNPNLYWYRQAAGRGLQLLFYSVGIGQISSEVPQNLSASRPQDRQFILSSKKLLLSDSGFYLCAWGGQYNSPLHFGNGTRLTVT.